The 10 T cell receptor beta chains listed next were all sequenced from one sample in a study of T cells after posttransplantation cyclophosphamide (dated by TCRdb to about 2016). The library was made by the immunoSEQ multiplex PCR assay. Imported from immuneACCESS, the table was reduced by TCRdb to in-frame sequences with V and J called. These copies leave out some clones; in studies compared against another copy, an unresolved V gene accounts for under half, and the cause of the remainder is not known. The sample table shows approximately 8,300 clones, and roughly four fifths are seen once. The ten largest clones add up to roughly 17% of the sample. The sample's treatment or condition label, in plain terms: high-dose cyclophosphamide on days +3 and +4 as single-agent GVHD prophylaxis. PTCy patients received busulfan and fludarabine conditioning, a related or unrelated marrow graft, and cyclophosphamide on days +3 and +4.

The starting material was CD4+ T cells sorted from blood, obtained 1162 days after allogeneic stem cell transplant with posttransplant cyclophosphamide. Every receptor here comes from a female patient between 40 and 50 years old who received an allogeneic stem cell transplant from a related donor, was CMV-positive, and had no GVHD. Following transplantation, part of the T cell population may be supplied by the graft donor rather than the patient.

The chain is built from TRBV7-8 and TRBJ1-1; D gene unclear. This CDR3 has 15 amino acids. The V gene lost 0 bases and the J gene lost 4 bases, with 12 bases spanning the gap. CDR1 is SGHVS and CDR2 is FQNEAQ in the germline V gene. The CDR3 DNA is TGTGCCAGCAGCTTAGCGATGGGCCGTAGCACTGAAGCTTTCTTT. This sequence encodes CASSLAMGRSTEAFF. Based on the CDR3 plus reference TRBV7-8 and TRBJ1-1, the full variable domain is GAGVSQSPRYKVAKRGQDVALRCDPISGHVSLFWYQQALGQGPEFLTYFQNEAQLDKSGLPSDRFFAERPEGSVSTLKIQRTQQEDSAVYLCASSLAMGRSTEAFFGQGTRLTVV.

The chain joins TRBV5-1 to TRBJ1-3, with 8 bases that match TRBD1. After removal of 4 bases from V and 0 bases from J, the junction contained 9 bases not matched to a gene. This CDR3 is built from 17 residues. Germline V gene sequence: CDR1 SGHRS, CDR2 YFSETQ. CDR3 amino acids: CASSISSGTGSGNTIYF. For the CDR3, the DNA is TGCGCCAGCAGCATTTCTTCCGGGACAGGCTCTGGAAACACCATATATTTT.

The chain employs TRBV11-2 and TRBJ1-2; D is unresolved. V lost 6 bases and J 2 bases, leaving 16 bases between the germline ends. The CDR3 extends over 15 amino acids. Germline CDR1 and CDR2: SGHAT and FQNNGV. This CDR3 reads CASRKTGSGNYGYTF. Here the CDR3 DNA reads TGTGCCAGCAGAAAAACGGGGTCAGGAAACTATGGCTACACCTTC.

The V gene is TRBV28, the J gene TRBJ2-2, with unresolved D. CDR1 is MDHEN, CDR2 SYDVKM, per germline. The CDR3 is 14 residues long. Trimming stripped 6 bases from V and 4 bases from J, with 12 bases between. CDR3 coding DNA: TGTGCCAGCAGGAGGAAAGCAAGCACCGGGGAGCTGTTTTTT. Translation: CASRRKASTGELFF. Full variable domain (outside the CDR3, taken from reference TRBV28 and TRBJ2-2): DVKVTQSSRYLVKRTGEKVFLECVQDMDHENMFWYRQDPGLGLRLIYFSYDVKMKEKGDIPEGYSVSREKKERFSLILESASTNQTSMYLCASRRKASTGELFFGEGSRLTVL.

The V and J genes are TRBV9 and TRBJ1-3; 7 nucleotides line up with TRBD1. CDR1 is SGDLS and CDR2 is YYNGEE in the germline V gene. The CDR3 extends over 15 amino acids. V shed 0 bases and J 4 bases; nucleotides not matched to a gene: 4. The CDR3 loop reads CASSVGTGGGNTIYF. The CDR3 DNA sequence: TGTGCCAGCAGCGTAGGGACAGGCGGGGGAAACACCATATATTTT.

The sample holds a few counts of this clone. V gene TRBV7-9 combines with J gene TRBJ1-3; 7 positions agree with TRBD1. The germline V gene encodes CDR1 SEHNR and CDR2 FQNEAQ (reference sequence). The CDR3 is 15 amino acids. V lost 5 bases, J lost 8 bases, and 12 bases stayed unmatched. In nucleotides, the CDR3 is TGTGCCAGCAGCCGACGAGAGACAGGGCAAGACACCATATATTTT. This encodes CASSRRETGQDTIYF.

This chain links TRBV7-9 with TRBJ2-5; 7 bases agree with TRBD2. The CDR3 is 13 amino acids. The V gene end was trimmed by 7 bases and the J gene end by 5 bases; junction bases not matched to a gene: 7. Germline-derived CDR1 and CDR2 are SEHNR and FQNEAQ (reference sequence). The CDR3 reads CASTPASGETQYF. In DNA, the CDR3 is TGTGCCAGCACCCCTGCTAGCGGCGAGACCCAGTACTTC.

The rearrangement joins TRBV25-1 to TRBJ2-7; TRBD1 might be the D (5 bases). V lost 6 bases, J lost 7 bases, and 13 bases lay in between. The CDR3 spans 12 residues. Germline CDR1 is MGHDK and CDR2 is SYGVNS. As DNA, the CDR3 is TGTGCCAGCAGCACCCAGGGCGGAGAGCAGTACTTC. Translating gives CASSTQGGEQYF.

The rearrangement joins TRBV5-8 to TRBJ2-2; no clear D. V lost 0 bases, J lost 1 base, and 7 bases lay in between. The CDR3 consists of 15 residues. The V gene's germline CDR1 is SGHTS and CDR2 YDEGEE. CDR3 nucleotide sequence: TGTGCCAGCAGCTTGGGTAAACAGAACACCGGGGAGCTGTTTTTT. This encodes CASSLGKQNTGELFF.

The V gene is TRBV9, the J gene TRBJ2-3, with 10 bases matching TRBD1. With V trimmed by 2 bases and J by 10 bases, 13 bases remained unmatched. Per germline, CDR1 SGDLS and CDR2 YYNGEE. There are 16 residues in the CDR3. The DNA for the CDR3 is TGTGCCAGCAGCGTTACCGGGACAGGGGCTACCCAGGCGCAGTATTTT. It codes for CASSVTGTGATQAQYF.